This is a list of T cell receptor beta chains from one sample in a study of T cell changes during pregnancy in multiple sclerosis. Assay used: immunoSEQ multiplex PCR; TCRdb lists only in-frame clones, some missing. Among under 55,000 clones listed, around 94% were seen once. The sequences come from CD4+ T cells from peripheral blood mononuclear cells, collected before pregnancy. The receptors were sampled from a female donor with multiple sclerosis, enrolled in a pregnancy study. The CDR3 runs from the conserved cysteine through the conserved F or W. Each record gives: D gene, clone size, J gene, V gene, CDR3 protein, CDR3 DNA. D genes are given only for firm matches. A clone size is listed for some rows: how often the clone was seen (once, few, many), or a class if it is expanded.

D: NA
size: few
J: TRBJ1-1
V: TRBV19
CDR3: CASSMYMNTEAFF
DNA: TGTGCCAGTAGTATGTACATGAACACTGAAGCTTTCTTT

D: NA
size: NA
J: TRBJ2-5
V: TRBV7-6
CDR3: CASSPRDQETQYF
DNA: TGTGCCAGCAGCCCCAGGGACCAAGAGACCCAGTACTTC

D: TRBD1
size: NA
J: TRBJ2-1
V: TRBV19
CDR3: CASSVGTGINEQFF
DNA: TGTGCCAGTAGTGTCGGGACAGGGATTAATGAGCAGTTCTTC

D: TRBD2
size: NA
J: TRBJ2-7
V: TRBV27
CDR3: CASSWAGGDEQYF
DNA: TGTGCCAGCAGTTGGGCCGGGGGGGACGAGCAGTACTTC

D: TRBD1
size: NA
J: TRBJ1-2
V: TRBV5-1
CDR3: CASSLRQGTFDYGYTF
DNA: TGCGCCAGCAGCTTAAGACAGGGAACTTTTGATTATGGCTACACCTTC

D: TRBD2
size: NA
J: TRBJ2-2
V: TRBV19
CDR3: CASSEGLAGFSNTGELFF
DNA: TGTGCCAGTAGTGAAGGACTAGCGGGATTTTCGAACACCGGGGAGCTGTTTTTT

D: TRBD1
size: NA
J: TRBJ1-1
V: TRBV19
CDR3: CASRFHRGTEAFF
DNA: TGTGCCAGTAGATTCCACAGGGGCACTGAAGCTTTCTTT

D: NA
size: NA
J: TRBJ2-5
V: TRBV7-2
CDR3: CASSPGETQYF
DNA: TGTGCCAGCAGCCCGGGGGAGACCCAGTACTTC

D: NA
size: NA
J: TRBJ1-1
V: TRBV5-1
CDR3: CASSLVLGRGKNTEAFF
DNA: TGCGCCAGCAGCTTGGTCCTGGGGCGCGGGAAGAACACTGAAGCTTTCTTT

D: TRBD2
size: NA
J: TRBJ2-7
V: TRBV4-2
CDR3: CASSQDRLAGGNEQYF
DNA: TGTGCCAGCAGCCAAGACAGACTAGCGGGGGGCAACGAGCAGTACTTC

D: TRBD1
size: NA
J: TRBJ2-2
V: TRBV5-6
CDR3: CASSPTWTGTNTGELFF
DNA: TGTGCCAGCAGCCCTACTTGGACAGGAACCAACACCGGGGAGCTGTTTTTT

D: TRBD1
size: NA
J: TRBJ2-7
V: TRBV7-9
CDR3: CASRIGQGAYEQYF
DNA: TGTGCCAGCAGAATTGGACAGGGGGCGTACGAGCAGTACTTC

D: TRBD1
size: NA
J: TRBJ2-1
V: TRBV11-3
CDR3: CASSSRQGNGEQFF
DNA: TGTGCCAGCAGCTCCAGACAGGGGAACGGTGAGCAGTTCTTC

D: TRBD2
size: NA
J: TRBJ2-2
V: TRBV7-2
CDR3: CASSSTSGRTGELFF
DNA: TGTGCCAGCAGCTCGACTAGCGGGAGAACCGGGGAGCTGTTTTTT